This is a list of T cell receptor beta chains from one sample in a study of cytomegalovirus exposure and HLA in healthy donors. Profiling relied on immunoSEQ multiplex PCR, and the TCRdb table lists in-frame clones only, not all of them. Here the sample spans hundreds of thousands of clones, roughly 88% being singletons. The sequenced sample was PBMCs. The source is a woman between 18 and 30 years old in good health and CMV-seronegative. The CDR3 runs from the conserved cysteine through the conserved F or W. D genes are given only for firm matches. The size entry is marked missing in some rows and otherwise reads once, few, many or a size class.

CASHGGRGSSYEQYF	TGTGCCAGCCACGGCGGGAGGGGGAGCTCCTACGAGCAGTACTTC	NA	TRBJ2-7	TRBV7-9	TRBD2
CAISELKREGGYNEQFF	TGTGCCATCAGTGAGCTGAAGCGGGAGGGTGGCTACAATGAGCAGTTCTTC	NA	TRBJ2-1	TRBV10-3	TRBD2
CASSVGIGEVAFF	TGTGCCAGCAGCGTAGGGATTGGGGAGGTGGCTTTCTTT	once	TRBJ1-1	TRBV9	NA
CASSPGTSGSTGEQYF	TGCGCCAGCAGCCCCGGGACTAGCGGGAGTACGGGCGAGCAGTACTTC	NA	TRBJ2-7	TRBV5-1	TRBD2
CASSRERLRGYTF	TGTGCCAGCAGTAGAGAGAGGCTGCGGGGCTACACCTTC	NA	TRBJ1-2	TRBV6-6	NA
CASSVIPADRGFTEAFF	TGTGCCAGCAGCGTTATTCCCGCTGACAGGGGTTTCACTGAAGCTTTCTTT	NA	TRBJ1-1	TRBV13	TRBD1
CASSQDLATSGSYEQYF	TGCGCCAGCAGCCAAGATCTCGCGACTTCGGGGTCCTACGAGCAGTACTTC	once	TRBJ2-7	TRBV4-1	NA
CSASSPGELFF	TGCAGTGCTAGCTCTCCGGGGGAGCTGTTTTTT	NA	TRBJ2-2	TRBV20-1	NA
CASSSIMDRVGYEQYF	TGTGCCAGCAGTTCAATTATGGACAGGGTGGGCTACGAGCAGTACTTC	NA	TRBJ2-7	TRBV28	TRBD1
CASRRVDEQFF	TGTGCCAGCAGACGGGTCGATGAGCAGTTCTTC	few	TRBJ2-1	TRBV6-5	NA
CAISEPAGGTEAFF	TGTGCCATCAGTGAGCCGGCTGGGGGGACTGAAGCTTTCTTT	NA	TRBJ1-1	TRBV10-3	NA
CASSTHAGYTF	TGTGCCAGCAGCACCCATGCGGGCTACACCTTC	NA	TRBJ1-2	TRBV9	NA
CASSPGTGGTEAFF	TGCGCCAGCAGTCCGGGGACAGGGGGGACTGAAGCTTTCTTT	NA	TRBJ1-1	TRBV23-1	TRBD1
CAIRRENTEAFF	TGTGCCATCCGCAGGGAGAACACTGAAGCTTTCTTT	NA	TRBJ1-1	TRBV28	NA
CASSQTETTEAFF	TGCGCCAGCAGCCAGACAGAAACCACTGAAGCTTTCTTT	NA	TRBJ1-1	TRBV4-3	NA
CASRVLAGIDEQFF	TGCGCCAGCAGGGTACTAGCGGGAATCGATGAGCAGTTCTTC	NA	TRBJ2-1	TRBV4-1	TRBD2
CASRTGGFLPYEQYF	TGTGCCAGCAGGACGGGGGGCTTTTTACCCTACGAGCAGTACTTC	once	TRBJ2-7	TRBV28	NA
CASVRQGGNTEAFF	TGTGCCAGCGTCCGCCAAGGGGGGAACACTGAAGCTTTCTTT	NA	TRBJ1-1	TRBV28	NA
CASSLSSGQGARGYGYTF	TGTGCCAGCAGCTTAAGTTCGGGACAGGGGGCCCGAGGCTATGGCTACACCTTC	NA	TRBJ1-2	TRBV7-9	TRBD1
CASSPARSPLLYEQYF	TGTGCCAGCAGCCCCGCCCGGTCGCCCCTTCTCTACGAGCAGTACTTC	NA	TRBJ2-7	TRBV9	NA
CASSWAAASSYNEQFF	TGTGCCAGCAGTTGGGCAGCGGCAAGCTCCTACAATGAGCAGTTCTTC	NA	TRBJ2-1	TRBV5-4	NA
CASSLRGGDQPQHF	TGTGCCAGCAGTTTACGGGGGGGTGATCAGCCCCAGCATTTT	NA	TRBJ1-5	TRBV27	NA
CASSFSDEQFF	TGTGCCAGCAGCTTTTCGGATGAGCAGTTCTTC	NA	TRBJ2-1	TRBV5-6	NA
CAWSVVGGPGELFF	TGTGCCTGGAGTGTAGTGGGAGGGCCCGGGGAGCTGTTTTTT	NA	TRBJ2-2	TRBV30	TRBD2
CASSVQAGEYYGYTF	TGTGCCAGCAGCGTCCAAGCAGGGGAGTACTATGGCTACACCTTC	NA	TRBJ1-2	TRBV6-1	NA
CASRSPGGEAEAFF	TGTGCCAGCAGAAGCCCGGGGGGAGAGGCTGAAGCTTTCTTT	NA	TRBJ1-1	TRBV6-6	NA
CAIRSGTDYGYTF	TGTGCCATCAGGTCCGGGACAGACTATGGCTACACCTTC	NA	TRBJ1-2	TRBV10-3	TRBD1
CASSNGTGPGGETQYF	TGCGCCAGCAGCAACGGAACAGGGCCCGGGGGGGAGACCCAGTACTTC	NA	TRBJ2-5	TRBV10-1	NA
CASSLHRALHNEQFF	TGCGCCAGCAGCTTGCACAGGGCTTTGCACAATGAGCAGTTCTTC	NA	TRBJ2-1	TRBV5-1	NA
CASSLWTSGTNSYNEQFF	TGCGCCAGCAGCTTGTGGACTAGCGGGACGAATTCCTACAATGAGCAGTTCTTC	NA	TRBJ2-1	TRBV5-1	TRBD2
CAWSQLQETQYF	TGTGCCTGGAGTCAGTTGCAAGAGACCCAGTACTTC	NA	TRBJ2-5	TRBV30	NA
CASSSYPGQGLNEQYF	TGTGCCAGCAGTTCCTACCCGGGACAGGGGCTCAACGAGCAGTACTTC	NA	TRBJ2-7	TRBV27	TRBD1
CASSWSYRKSGHEQYF	TGTGCCAGCAGCTGGAGTTACAGGAAATCGGGCCACGAGCAGTACTTC	NA	TRBJ2-7	TRBV11-2	NA
CASSLEAGMGYTIYF	TGTGCCAGCAGCTTAGAGGCAGGGATGGGGTACACCATATATTTT	NA	TRBJ1-3	TRBV7-2	NA
CASSLYQGTTDTQYF	TGTGCCAGCAGTTTATACCAGGGAACCACAGATACGCAGTATTTT	NA	TRBJ2-3	TRBV28	NA
CASNTGANVLTF	TGTGCCAGCAACACCGGGGCCAACGTCCTGACTTTC	NA	TRBJ2-6	TRBV6-1	NA
CATGGQGRYGYTF	TGCGCTACGGGGGGACAGGGAAGGTATGGCTACACCTTC	NA	TRBJ1-2	TRBV28	TRBD1
CASSQGRASNSNQPQHF	TGCGCCAGCAGCCAAGGCAGGGCTTCCAATAGCAATCAGCCCCAGCATTTT	NA	TRBJ1-5	TRBV4-1	NA
CASSQSRGGRTGELFF	TGTGCCAGCAGCCAAAGCCGGGGAGGCCGTACCGGGGAGCTGTTTTTT	NA	TRBJ2-2	TRBV7-8	NA
CASSHSGAGTDTQYF	TGCGCCAGCAGCCATAGCGGAGCTGGCACAGATACGCAGTATTTT	NA	TRBJ2-3	TRBV5-1	NA
CASSLVPRGYGYTF	TGTGCCAGCAGCTTGGTCCCCAGGGGCTATGGCTACACCTTC	NA	TRBJ1-2	TRBV5-6	NA
CASFRNTEAFF	TGTGCCAGCTTTAGAAACACTGAAGCTTTCTTT	once	TRBJ1-1	TRBV28	NA
CASSSLSNEQFF	TGTGCCAGCAGTTCTCTCTCGAATGAGCAGTTCTTC	NA	TRBJ2-1	TRBV27	NA
CASSVASGQETQYF	TGTGCCAGCAGCGTAGCCAGCGGACAAGAGACCCAGTACTTC	NA	TRBJ2-5	TRBV9	NA
CASSQRASGGVANEQFF	TGTGCCAGCAGTCAGAGAGCAAGCGGGGGGGTGGCCAATGAGCAGTTCTTC	once	TRBJ2-1	TRBV27	TRBD2
CASSVSRGRFYGYTF	TGTGCCAGCAGTGTATCCAGGGGGCGCTTCTATGGCTACACCTTC	NA	TRBJ1-2	TRBV6-5	TRBD1
CASSYSVRVNEQFF	TGTGCCAGCAGTTACTCGGTCCGGGTCAATGAGCAGTTCTTC	NA	TRBJ2-1	TRBV6-5	NA
CASSLRGNQPQHF	TGTGCCAGCAGCTTAAGGGGGAATCAGCCCCAGCATTTT	few	TRBJ1-5	TRBV7-2	NA
CASSPSLMKTDTEAFF	TGTGCCAGTAGTCCTTCCCTTATGAAGACAGACACTGAAGCTTTCTTT	NA	TRBJ1-1	TRBV19	NA
CSVEGMGSGLGTEAFF	TGCAGCGTTGAAGGAATGGGTTCGGGGTTGGGGACTGAAGCTTTCTTT	NA	TRBJ1-1	TRBV29-1	NA
CASSRGLAGVTYEQYF	TGCGCCAGCAGCCGGGGACTAGCGGGCGTTACCTACGAGCAGTACTTC	NA	TRBJ2-7	TRBV4-3	TRBD2
CASTPWDRVTDTQYF	TGTGCCAGCACCCCGTGGGACAGGGTAACAGATACGCAGTATTTT	NA	TRBJ2-3	TRBV28	TRBD1
CASSQDLGDVRVDTQYF	TGTGCCAGCAGCCAAGATTTAGGGGATGTAAGAGTGGATACGCAGTATTTT	NA	TRBJ2-3	TRBV14	NA